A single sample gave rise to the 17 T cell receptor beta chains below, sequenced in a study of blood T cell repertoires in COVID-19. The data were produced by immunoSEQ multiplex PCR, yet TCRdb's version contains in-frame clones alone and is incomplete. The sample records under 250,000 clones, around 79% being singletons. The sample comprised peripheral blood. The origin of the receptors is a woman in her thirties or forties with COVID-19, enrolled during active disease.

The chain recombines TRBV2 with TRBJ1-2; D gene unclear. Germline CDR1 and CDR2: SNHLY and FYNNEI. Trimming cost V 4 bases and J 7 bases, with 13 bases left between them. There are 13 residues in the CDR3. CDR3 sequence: CASSGEGGGGYTF. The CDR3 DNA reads TGTGCCAGCAGTGGAGAAGGCGGCGGTGGCTACACCTTC.

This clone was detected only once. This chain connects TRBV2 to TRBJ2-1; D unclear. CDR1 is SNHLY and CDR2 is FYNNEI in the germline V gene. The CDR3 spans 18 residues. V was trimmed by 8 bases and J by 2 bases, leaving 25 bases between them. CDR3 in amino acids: CASSQPRWRLTTYNEQFF. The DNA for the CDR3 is TGTGCCAGCTCACAACCACGGTGGCGGCTAACTACCTACAATGAGCAGTTCTTC.

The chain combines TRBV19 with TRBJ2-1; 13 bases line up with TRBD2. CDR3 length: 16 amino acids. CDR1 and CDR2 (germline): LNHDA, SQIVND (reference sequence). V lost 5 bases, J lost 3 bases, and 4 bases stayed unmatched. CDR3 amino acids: CASSARLAGGYNEQFF. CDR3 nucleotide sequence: TGTGCCAGTAGTGCAAGACTAGCGGGAGGCTACAATGAGCAGTTCTTC.

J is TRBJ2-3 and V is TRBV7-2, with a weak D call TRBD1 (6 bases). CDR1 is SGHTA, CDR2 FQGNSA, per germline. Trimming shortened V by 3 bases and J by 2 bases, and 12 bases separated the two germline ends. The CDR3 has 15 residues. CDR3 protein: CASSFQGTNTDTQYF. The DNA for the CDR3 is TGTGCCAGCAGCTTTCAGGGGACAAACACAGATACGCAGTATTTT.

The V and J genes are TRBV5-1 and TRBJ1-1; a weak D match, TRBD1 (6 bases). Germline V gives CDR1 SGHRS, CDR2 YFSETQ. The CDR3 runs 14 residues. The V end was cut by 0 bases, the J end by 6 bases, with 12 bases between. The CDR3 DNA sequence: TGCGCCAGCAGCTTGGAGTCAGGGGTCCCTGAAGCTTTCTTT. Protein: CASSLESGVPEAFF.

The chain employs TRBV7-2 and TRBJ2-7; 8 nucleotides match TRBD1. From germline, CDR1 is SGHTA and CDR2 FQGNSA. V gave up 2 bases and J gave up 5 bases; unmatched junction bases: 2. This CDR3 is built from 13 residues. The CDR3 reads CASSLQGAHEQYF. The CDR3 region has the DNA TGTGCCAGCAGCTTACAGGGGGCCCACGAGCAGTACTTC.

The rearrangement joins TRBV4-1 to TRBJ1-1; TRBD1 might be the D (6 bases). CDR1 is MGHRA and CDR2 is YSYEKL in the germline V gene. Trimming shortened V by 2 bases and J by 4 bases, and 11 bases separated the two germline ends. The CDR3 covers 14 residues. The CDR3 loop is CASSQQGRATEAFF. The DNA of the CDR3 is TGCGCCAGCAGCCAACAGGGGAGAGCCACTGAAGCTTTCTTT.

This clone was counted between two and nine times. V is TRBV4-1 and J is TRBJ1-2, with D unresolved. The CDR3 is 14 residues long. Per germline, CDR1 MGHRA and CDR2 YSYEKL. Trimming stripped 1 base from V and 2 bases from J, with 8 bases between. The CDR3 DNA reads TGCGCCAGCAGCCAAGTCGTCAGAAACTATGGCTACACCTTC. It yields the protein CASSQVVRNYGYTF.

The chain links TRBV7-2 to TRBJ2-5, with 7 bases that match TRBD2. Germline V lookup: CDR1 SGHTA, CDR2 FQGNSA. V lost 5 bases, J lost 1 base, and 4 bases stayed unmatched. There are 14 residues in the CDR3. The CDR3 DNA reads TGTGCCAGCAGCCGTTCTAGCGGCCAAGAGACCCAGTACTTC. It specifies CASSRSSGQETQYF.

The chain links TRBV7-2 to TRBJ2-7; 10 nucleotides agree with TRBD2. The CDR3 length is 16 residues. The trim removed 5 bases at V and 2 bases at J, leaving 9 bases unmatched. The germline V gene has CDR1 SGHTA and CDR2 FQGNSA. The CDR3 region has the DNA TGTGCCAGCAGCCTCCATATAGCGGGAGGTACCTACGAGCAGTACTTC. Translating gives CASSLHIAGGTYEQYF.

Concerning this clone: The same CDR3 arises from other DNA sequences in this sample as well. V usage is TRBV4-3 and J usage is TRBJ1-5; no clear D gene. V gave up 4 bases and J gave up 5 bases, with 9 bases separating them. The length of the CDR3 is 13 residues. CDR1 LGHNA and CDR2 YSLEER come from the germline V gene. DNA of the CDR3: TGCGCCAGCAGCCTAGGCGAGGATCAGCCCCAGCATTTT. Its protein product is CASSLGEDQPQHF.

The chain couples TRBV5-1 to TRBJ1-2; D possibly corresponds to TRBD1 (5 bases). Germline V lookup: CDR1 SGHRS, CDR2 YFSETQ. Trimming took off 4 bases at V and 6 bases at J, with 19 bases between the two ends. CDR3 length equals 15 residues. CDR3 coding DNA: TGCGCCAGCAGCCCCGCGGCTCGCAGGGAGGATGGCTACACCTTC. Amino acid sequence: CASSPAARREDGYTF.

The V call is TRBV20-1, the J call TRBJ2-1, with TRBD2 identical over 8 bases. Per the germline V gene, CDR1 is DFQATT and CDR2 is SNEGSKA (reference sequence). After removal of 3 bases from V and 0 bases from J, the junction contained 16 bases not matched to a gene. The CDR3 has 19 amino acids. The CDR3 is CSASDKTSGLWSSYNEQFF. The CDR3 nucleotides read TGCAGTGCTAGTGATAAAACTAGCGGCCTATGGAGCTCCTACAATGAGCAGTTCTTC.

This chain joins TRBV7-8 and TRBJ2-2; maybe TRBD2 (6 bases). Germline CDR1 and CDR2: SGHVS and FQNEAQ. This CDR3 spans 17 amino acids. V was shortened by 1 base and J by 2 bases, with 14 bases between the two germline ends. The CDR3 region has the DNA TGTGCCAGCAGCTTAGGGGAGGTATCAGCTAACACCGGGGAGCTGTTTTTT. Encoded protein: CASSLGEVSANTGELFF.

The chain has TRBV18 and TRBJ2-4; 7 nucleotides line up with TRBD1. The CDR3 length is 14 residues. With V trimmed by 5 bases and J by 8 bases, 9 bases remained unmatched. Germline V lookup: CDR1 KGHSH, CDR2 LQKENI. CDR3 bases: TGTGCCAGCTCAATGGACAGGAGAGGGGACATTCAGTACTTC. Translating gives CASSMDRRGDIQYF.

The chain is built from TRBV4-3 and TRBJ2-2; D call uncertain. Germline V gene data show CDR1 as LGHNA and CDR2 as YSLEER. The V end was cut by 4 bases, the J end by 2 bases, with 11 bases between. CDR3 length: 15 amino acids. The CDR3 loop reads CASSRDSRNTGELFF. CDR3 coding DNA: TGCGCCAGCAGCCGCGACTCCCGAAACACCGGGGAGCTGTTTTTT.

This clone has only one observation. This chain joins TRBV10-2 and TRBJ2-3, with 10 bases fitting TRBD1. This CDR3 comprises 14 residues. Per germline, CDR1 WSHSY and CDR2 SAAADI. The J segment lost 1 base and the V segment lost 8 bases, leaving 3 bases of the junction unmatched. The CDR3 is CASRDRGRTDTQYF. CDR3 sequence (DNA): TGCGCCAGCCGGGACAGGGGCCGCACAGATACGCAGTATTTT.